Detailed here is one T cell receptor (beta chain). Its specificity is unknown. TCRdb's copy holds only in-frame clones and misses some; the assay was immunoSEQ multiplex PCR. In the table there are about 140,000 clones, over 65% of which are singletons. The entry originates in a study of radiation and T cells in renal cell carcinoma. Whole-study results and caveats: Baseline intratumoral clonotype presence is unknown without pretreatment biopsies. In blood, top tumor clones expanded by 2 weeks, shrinking by 4.

The CDR3 is made up of 13 amino acids. V gave up 9 bases and J gave up 6 bases, with 17 bases separating them. Germline CDR1 MNHEY, CDR2 SMNVEV (reference sequence). Time point meaning: baseline pretreatment blood. The treatment: 15 Gy SBRT to primary tumor, nephrectomy 4 weeks later. This receptor was identified in a woman aged 50 to 65 with renal cell carcinoma. This sequence joins TRBV27 and TRBJ1-1; TRBD1 might be the D (6 bases). This sample comprised blood, obtained from a patient whose treatment included radiotherapy and nephrectomy. CDR3 protein: CASWGGGSPEAFF. The CDR3 DNA sequence: TGTGCCAGTTGGGGAGGGGGATCCCCTGAAGCTTTCTTT.